Listed below are T cell receptor beta chains from one sample, sequenced in a study of T cell responses to AZD1222 COVID-19 vaccine. The method was immunoSEQ multiplex PCR; TCRdb's version includes in-frame clones alone and lacks a portion of them. Of roughly 150,000 clones listed, around 93% are singletons. The sequenced sample was peripheral blood, obtained on day 0 of AZD1222 vaccination. Receptors were obtained from an adult in good health. The CDR3 runs from the conserved cysteine through the conserved F or W. D genes are given only for firm matches. The size of a clone is reported for some rows only, either as once, few or many, or as a class for expanded clones.

v_gene: TRBV7-9; abundance: .; j_gene: TRBJ1-6; d_gene: .; CDR3aa: CASSSTWYDNSPLHF; CDR3nt: TGTGCCAGCAGCTCCACGTGGTACGATAATTCACCCCTCCACTTT
v_gene: TRBV11-2; abundance: .; j_gene: TRBJ2-1; d_gene: TRBD2; CDR3aa: CASSSLAGTFDEQFF; CDR3nt: TGTGCCAGCAGCTCTCTAGCGGGAACTTTCGATGAGCAGTTCTTC
v_gene: TRBV18; abundance: .; j_gene: TRBJ2-7; d_gene: .; CDR3aa: CASSQGPVGDGGTYEQYF; CDR3nt: TGTGCCAGCTCACAGGGCCCGGTCGGGGACGGCGGAACCTACGAGCAGTACTTC
v_gene: TRBV19; abundance: .; j_gene: TRBJ1-2; d_gene: TRBD1; CDR3aa: CASTPQGDYGYTF; CDR3nt: TGTGCCAGCACCCCACAGGGGGACTATGGCTACACCTTC
v_gene: TRBV4-3; abundance: once; j_gene: TRBJ1-2; d_gene: TRBD1; CDR3aa: CASSQEWGRGLGYGYTF; CDR3nt: TGCGCCAGCAGCCAAGAGTGGGGCAGGGGGCTCGGCTATGGCTACACCTTC
v_gene: TRBV14; abundance: .; j_gene: TRBJ2-5; d_gene: .; CDR3aa: CASSQEVRRQETQYF; CDR3nt: TGTGCCAGCAGCCAAGAAGTCCGGCGACAAGAGACCCAGTACTTC
v_gene: TRBV30; abundance: .; j_gene: TRBJ2-1; d_gene: TRBD1; CDR3aa: CAWSASTGGWNEQFF; CDR3nt: TGTGCCTGGAGTGCGTCGACAGGGGGTTGGAATGAGCAGTTCTTC
v_gene: TRBV19; abundance: once; j_gene: TRBJ1-5; d_gene: .; CDR3aa: CASSIDGGGQPQHF; CDR3nt: TGTGCCAGTAGTATAGATGGGGGCGGACAGCCCCAGCATTTT
v_gene: TRBV27; abundance: .; j_gene: TRBJ2-7; d_gene: .; CDR3aa: CASTTRGGSSYEQYF; CDR3nt: TGTGCCAGCACTACTAGAGGGGGGAGCTCCTACGAGCAGTACTTC
v_gene: TRBV10-3; abundance: .; j_gene: TRBJ2-7; d_gene: TRBD1; CDR3aa: CAIKGQGNAYEQYF; CDR3nt: TGTGCCATCAAAGGACAGGGTAACGCTTACGAGCAGTACTTC
v_gene: TRBV7-9; abundance: .; j_gene: TRBJ2-5; d_gene: TRBD1; CDR3aa: CASSLGGQGFSETQYF; CDR3nt: TGTGCCAGCAGCTTAGGGGGACAGGGGTTTTCAGAGACCCAGTACTTC
v_gene: TRBV27; abundance: once; j_gene: TRBJ1-2; d_gene: .; CDR3aa: CASSSGRPYGYTF; CDR3nt: TGTGCCAGCAGTTCGGGCAGGCCGTATGGCTACACCTTC
v_gene: TRBV7-6; abundance: .; j_gene: TRBJ2-5; d_gene: .; CDR3aa: CASSPLTEETQYF; CDR3nt: TGTGCCAGCAGCCCGTTGACAGAAGAGACCCAGTACTTC
v_gene: TRBV5-4; abundance: .; j_gene: TRBJ2-4; d_gene: .; CDR3aa: CASSLEGAKNIQYF; CDR3nt: TGTGCCAGCAGCTTGGAGGGGGCCAAAAACATTCAGTACTTC
v_gene: TRBV9; abundance: .; j_gene: TRBJ2-2; d_gene: .; CDR3aa: CASSVERGHTGELFF; CDR3nt: TGTGCCAGCAGCGTAGAACGCGGCCACACCGGGGAGCTGTTTTTT
v_gene: TRBV21-1; abundance: .; j_gene: TRBJ1-5; d_gene: .; CDR3aa: CASMLVRYQPQHF; CDR3nt: TGTGCCAGTATGCTCGTCCGCTATCAGCCCCAGCATTTT
v_gene: TRBV9; abundance: few; j_gene: TRBJ1-3; d_gene: TRBD1; CDR3aa: CASSIGTDGNTIYF; CDR3nt: TGTGCCAGCAGCATCGGGACAGATGGAAACACCATATATTTT
v_gene: TRBV20-1; abundance: .; j_gene: TRBJ2-5; d_gene: .; CDR3aa: CSASSAYQETQYF; CDR3nt: TGCAGTGCTAGTTCGGCGTACCAAGAGACCCAGTACTTC
v_gene: TRBV19; abundance: once; j_gene: TRBJ2-1; d_gene: .; CDR3aa: CASTGRGNMNEQFF; CDR3nt: TGTGCCAGTACGGGCCGCGGGAACATGAATGAGCAGTTCTTC
v_gene: TRBV29-1; abundance: .; j_gene: TRBJ1-1; d_gene: TRBD1; CDR3aa: CSVNRGGTEAFF; CDR3nt: TGCAGCGTGAACAGGGGCGGTACTGAAGCTTTCTTT
v_gene: TRBV28; abundance: .; j_gene: TRBJ1-1; d_gene: .; CDR3aa: CASSFTGNTEAFF; CDR3nt: TGTGCCAGCAGTTTTACAGGGAACACTGAAGCTTTCTTT
v_gene: TRBV5-1; abundance: .; j_gene: TRBJ2-7; d_gene: TRBD2; CDR3aa: CASRLAGGNEQYF; CDR3nt: TGCGCCAGTAGACTAGCGGGAGGCAACGAGCAGTACTTC
v_gene: TRBV10-3; abundance: .; j_gene: TRBJ1-5; d_gene: TRBD1; CDR3aa: CAISDQGGGPQHF; CDR3nt: TGTGCCATCAGTGATCAGGGGGGCGGGCCCCAGCATTTT
v_gene: TRBV11-2; abundance: .; j_gene: TRBJ1-5; d_gene: TRBD1; CDR3aa: CASSSGQGAVQPQHF; CDR3nt: TGTGCCAGCAGCTCGGGACAGGGGGCGGTTCAGCCCCAGCATTTT
v_gene: TRBV7-8; abundance: .; j_gene: TRBJ1-2; d_gene: .; CDR3aa: CASSLVILQTTNYGYTF; CDR3nt: TGTGCCAGCAGCTTAGTGATACTGCAAACCACTAACTATGGCTACACCTTC
v_gene: TRBV6-6; abundance: .; j_gene: TRBJ1-2; d_gene: .; CDR3aa: CASGGTPPNYGYTF; CDR3nt: TGTGCCAGCGGCGGGACGCCGCCCAACTATGGCTACACCTTC
v_gene: TRBV20-1; abundance: .; j_gene: TRBJ2-7; d_gene: TRBD1; CDR3aa: CSASARTGGVYEQYF; CDR3nt: TGCAGTGCTAGTGCTAGGACAGGGGGCGTCTACGAGCAGTACTTC
v_gene: TRBV9; abundance: .; j_gene: TRBJ1-6; d_gene: TRBD1; CDR3aa: CASSPRDRKDSPLHF; CDR3nt: TGTGCCAGCAGCCCCCGGGACAGAAAGGATTCACCCCTCCACTTT
v_gene: TRBV5-5; abundance: .; j_gene: TRBJ1-5; d_gene: .; CDR3aa: CASSLARADPGNQPQHF; CDR3nt: TGTGCCAGCAGCTTGGCCCGAGCCGATCCTGGCAATCAGCCCCAGCATTTT
v_gene: TRBV5-1; abundance: .; j_gene: TRBJ1-1; d_gene: .; CDR3aa: CASSLRGMNTEAFF; CDR3nt: TGCGCCAGCAGCTTGAGGGGAATGAACACTGAAGCTTTCTTT
v_gene: TRBV7-9; abundance: .; j_gene: TRBJ2-5; d_gene: TRBD2; CDR3aa: CASSPQGGRLKETQYF; CDR3nt: TGTGCCAGCAGCCCTCAGGGAGGGAGATTGAAAGAGACCCAGTACTTC
v_gene: TRBV5-1; abundance: .; j_gene: TRBJ1-3; d_gene: .; CDR3aa: CASSSGNSGNTIYF; CDR3nt: TGCGCCAGCAGCTCGGGGAACTCTGGAAACACCATATATTTT
v_gene: TRBV6-6; abundance: few; j_gene: TRBJ1-5; d_gene: .; CDR3aa: CASSYSIPGNQPQHF; CDR3nt: TGTGCCAGCAGTTACTCGATTCCAGGTAATCAGCCCCAGCATTTT
v_gene: TRBV15; abundance: .; j_gene: TRBJ2-5; d_gene: .; CDR3aa: CATSREGGKTQYF; CDR3nt: TGTGCCACCAGCAGAGAGGGAGGAAAGACCCAGTACTTC
v_gene: TRBV28; abundance: .; j_gene: TRBJ2-7; d_gene: .; CDR3aa: CASSLVRFDEQYF; CDR3nt: TGTGCCAGCAGTTTAGTAAGGTTCGACGAGCAGTACTTC
v_gene: TRBV7-9; abundance: .; j_gene: TRBJ1-3; d_gene: .; CDR3aa: CASSLPQGAGNTIYF; CDR3nt: TGTGCCAGCAGCTTACCACAGGGAGCAGGAAACACCATATATTTT
v_gene: TRBV13; abundance: .; j_gene: TRBJ2-3; d_gene: TRBD2; CDR3aa: CASSFGTSGGGTDTQYF; CDR3nt: TGTGCCAGCAGCTTCGGGACTAGCGGGGGTGGCACAGATACGCAGTATTTT
v_gene: TRBV5-4; abundance: once; j_gene: TRBJ1-2; d_gene: .; CDR3aa: CASSAGPQSHYGYTF; CDR3nt: TGTGCCAGCAGCGCCGGTCCACAAAGTCACTATGGCTACACCTTC
v_gene: TRBV10-3; abundance: .; j_gene: TRBJ1-5; d_gene: TRBD1; CDR3aa: CAIRPNGGQAQPQHF; CDR3nt: TGTGCCATCAGACCGAACGGTGGACAGGCCCAGCCCCAGCATTTT